This passage covers 8 T cell receptor beta chains from one sample sequenced in a study of blood T cells in healthy people across ages. Together with a sample-barcoded 5' primer, a J-beta primer mix was included in a second PCR lasting roughly 6 to 12 cycles. TCRdb reprocessed the 5' RACE reads via MiXCR and lists one record per CDR3 protein. Of around 1.1 million distinct CDR3 sequences listed, less than 45% are singletons. The sample was blood. All receptors derive from a man between 18 and 29 years old in good health.

This chain links TRBV20-1 with TRBJ1-5; D not certain. V was cut by 7 bases and J by 6 bases, with 19 bases left in between. The CDR3 spans 14 residues. Germline V gene data show CDR1 as DFQATT and CDR2 as SNEGSKA (reference sequence). CDR3 loop: CSVRPGSGGQPQHF. The CDR3 DNA reads TGCAGTGTTAGGCCGGGGAGCGGTGGTCAGCCCCAGCATTTT.

The table lists this clonotype with a few counts. V is TRBV20-1 and J is TRBJ2-3; D is possibly TRBD2 (6 bases). CDR1 and CDR2 (germline): DFQATT, SNEGSKA (reference sequence). The CDR3 has 15 amino acids. The V gene lost 6 bases and the J gene lost 2 bases, with 18 bases spanning the gap. This CDR3 is CSAGGIGGNTDTQYF. The CDR3 coding sequence is TGCAGTGCCGGAGGGATTGGTGGCAACACAGATACGCAGTATTTT.

The CDR3 reads CSAPEAGMNTEAFF. In DNA form, the CDR3 reads TGCAGTGCCCCAGAGGCAGGAATGAACACTGAAGCTTTCTTT. This sequence joins TRBV20-1 and TRBJ1-1; no definite D call. The CDR3 runs to 14 residues. Germline lookup yields CDR1 DFQATT and CDR2 SNEGSKA (reference sequence). The V end lost 6 bases, the J end lost 0 bases, and 14 bases lay between the germline ends.

The gene calls are TRBV30 and TRBJ1-3; D is ambiguous. This CDR3 spans 13 amino acids. The germline CDR1 and CDR2 sequences are GTSNPN and SVGIG (reference sequence). V dropped 0 bases and J dropped 8 bases, with 11 bases sitting between them. The DNA for the CDR3 is TGTGCCTGGAGTGTAACCCATTGGGACACCATATATTTT. Its translation: CAWSVTHWDTIYF.

This chain links TRBV14 with TRBJ1-1; D is unclear. Between the trimmed V and J ends, which lost 7 bases and 1 base, there was a span of 10 bases. Looked up from germline, CDR1 is SGHDN and CDR2 is FVKESK. The CDR3 consists of 13 residues. CDR3 sequence (DNA): TGTGCCAGCACTGTACACTCGAACACTGAAGCTTTCTTT. Translating gives CASTVHSNTEAFF.

The chain links TRBV12-3 or TRBV12-4 to TRBJ2-7, with D uncertain. The CDR3 contains 12 residues. With 4 bases removed from V and 3 bases from J, the gap between germline ends came to 7 bases. The CDR3 DNA reads TGTGCCAGCAGTTCCTCGAACTACGAGCAGTACTTC. This translates into CASSSSNYEQYF.

The rearrangement links TRBV27 to TRBJ2-3, with 7 bases matching TRBD2. Trimming cost V 3 bases and J 2 bases; bases outside gene matches: 8. Germline assignment: CDR1 MNHEY and CDR2 SMNVEV (reference sequence). CDR3 size: 16 residues. The CDR3 DNA follows: TGTGCCAGCAGTTTTTTTCCGGGGGGAATCACAGATACGCAGTATTTT. Protein: CASSFFPGGITDTQYF.

There are a few counts of this clonotype. V is TRBV12-3 or TRBV12-4 and J is TRBJ2-3, with D tentatively TRBD1 (6 bases). Trimming pared 2 bases from V and 5 bases from J, leaving 14 bases between. The CDR3 has 15 residues. For the CDR3, the DNA is TGTGCCAGCAGTTTAAGGGGGACCCTTAAAGATACGCAGTATTTT. As protein: CASSLRGTLKDTQYF.